This T cell receptor (beta chain) comes out of a study of PD-1 blockade in classical Hodgkin lymphoma. Findings and caveats of the study: Patients newly diagnosed and complete responders had comparable baseline diversity. Before treatment, TCR diversity in newly diagnosed patients was reportedly lower than in healthy donors. Prior therapy or disease activity may underlie the repertoire differences, whose causes remain undefined.

The assay was immunoSEQ multiplex PCR, and TCRdb's table has in-frame clones only and misses some. The sample lists tens of thousands of clones, about 78% occurring once. As for this clone: As yet, its antigen is unknown.

The CDR3 consists of 16 residues. Germline values: CDR1 SGHRS, CDR2 YFSETQ. Trimming pared 3 bases from V and 4 bases from J, leaving 17 bases between. All patients relapsed after autologous stem cell transplantation, and brentuximab vedotin exposure varied. This sequence joins TRBV5-1 and TRBJ1-3; weak D call: TRBD1 (5 bases). The sequence derives from a human donor with classical Hodgkin lymphoma. The sample in question was peripheral blood mononuclear cells (PBMCs), obtained before the second cycle of nivolumab. The CDR3 DNA sequence: TGCGCCAGCAGCTCCGGCGGGGGGATGGGAGGAAACACCATATATTTT. Translating it yields CASSSGGGMGGNTIYF.